This T cell receptor (beta chain) was obtained from a study of blood T cell repertoires in COVID-19. TCRdb's copy holds only in-frame clones and misses some; the assay was immunoSEQ multiplex PCR. In the table there are around 310,000 clones, around nine tenths of which are singletons. Germline CDR1 reads KGHSH; CDR2 reads LQKENI. V trimming: 4 bases; J trimming: 5 bases; junction bases outside the gene matches: 8. This CDR3 region has 17 residues. This sequence originates from a woman aged 25-40 years who had recovered from COVID-19. The sequenced sample consisted of PBMCs or T cells enriched from blood (not recorded which). The chain uses TRBV18 and TRBJ2-3; the match to TRBD2 covers 14 bases. In nucleotides, the CDR3 is TGTGCCAGCTCACTTGCGACTAGCGGGAGGGCCGTAGATACGCAGTATTTT. Its protein product is CASSLATSGRAVDTQYF.